This T cell receptor (beta chain) was captured in a study of blood T cell repertoires in COVID-19 (TCRdb year 2020). Context from the whole study: Samples covering the acute and convalescent phases of COVID-19 were provided by collaborators in the United States, Italy and Spain. A de-identified subject ID, COVID-19 status, age in years and sex were almost always included in the sample metadata. Where available, HLA class I and class II types were taken from metadata supplied by the sample provider and were not determined by assay-based typing. The samples were drawn from two sources: the first 160 participants of the ongoing ImmuneRACE study, and fewer than 1,500 subjects contributed by 6 global collaborators. The repertoires were made available in a free public database intended to serve as a resource for research on the immune response to SARS-CoV-2. Deeply sampled blood TCRbeta repertoires from subjects exposed to, actively infected with, or recovered from COVID-19 were included in the dataset. The material from the prospective study consisted of cDNA or gDNA derived from T cells, B-cell-depleted T cells, or PBMCs.

A word on this clone: Its cognate antigen has yet to be identified. Base-call qualities are not available, and no considerably larger clone is one nucleotide away.

Participants in the prospective study were aged 18 to 89 years, lived in 24 United States geographic areas, and enrolled through a virtual design. In the prospective study, cohorts were assigned on the basis of participant-reported clinical history obtained from a screening survey and a study questionnaire. Recovered participants in ImmuneRACE Cohort 3 were defined by two consecutive negative NP/OP PCR tests, clearance by a healthcare professional, or resolution of symptoms. In the prospective study, whole blood, serum and a nasopharyngeal or oropharyngeal swab were collected from each participant by mobile phlebotomists. Participants in the prospective study had the option to provide additional blood draws and questionnaires over a 2-month period. Prospective study blood samples were shipped either frozen or at room temperature before DNA extraction. Summary of the overall study and its limitations: The amount of clinical and demographic metadata varied by source and participant and was provided uncurated.

The CDR3 measures 17 amino acids from cysteine to phenylalanine. The read is trimmed to its CDR3 DNA, 51 bases read in frame from base 1. The germline V gene provides CDR1 MDHEN and CDR2 SYDVKM. Trimming removed 5 bases from V and 3 bases from J; the gene matches leave 12 bases unexplained. TCRbeta CDR3 regions were amplified from genomic DNA by means of the immunoSEQ Assay, a bias-controlled multiplex PCR. In the authors' own workflow: The number of nucleated cells in each sample was estimated from the amplification of reference gene primers within the assay. Sequence reads were collapsed and filtered to measure the absolute abundance of every unique TCRbeta CDR3 rearrangement. For each sample, productive Simpson clonality was calculated as the square root of Simpson's diversity index across productive rearrangements. This is the immuneACCESS table as TCRdb keeps it, with only in-frame sequences that have V and J called. A part of the clones is gone; compared with another copy, unresolved V genes explain less than half, and the rest is unexplained. D and trimming were read from the DNA, whereas the V and J calls and clone size are those reported in that table. This sample gives around 300,000 clones in total; roughly 86% of them show up just once. Approximately 5.3% of the sample comes from the top ten.

The rearrangement combines TRBV28 with TRBJ2-2; 7 bases in the junction line up with TRBD2. Material: PBMCs or T cells enriched from blood (not recorded which). This clonotype originated in a young woman who had recovered from COVID-19. Here is the DNA: TGTGCCAGCAGTACCCCCCCTGTGGGGGGGGACACCGGGGAGCTGTTTTTT. Its translation reads: CASSTPPVGGDTGELFF.